This T cell receptor beta chain was sequenced for a study of T cells in Graves' hyperthyroidism and ophthalmopathy. In its sample, this clonotype was seen many times. RNA transcripts gave rise to amplified TCR beta CDR3 regions. The TCR CDR3 first-round RT-PCR relied on the HTBI primer set. Via MiXCR, TCRdb re-called the multiplex PCR reads, giving one row per CDR3 protein. This table has under 250,000 distinct CDR3 sequences, almost 25% appearing once. V was pared by 8 bases and J by 7 bases, with 21 bases between. The germline gives CDR1 MNHNS, CDR2 SASEGT. The CDR3 is 14 amino acids. The clonotype comes from a middle-aged woman with Graves' ophthalmopathy. V and J are TRBV6-1 and TRBJ2-7, with D perhaps TRBD1 (6 bases). Sequenced material: blood. Here the CDR3 reads CASGSGGGPFEQYF. DNA for the CDR3: TGTGCCAGCGGTAGTGGGGGCGGCCCTTTTGAGCAGTACTTC.